The clone carrying this T cell receptor (beta chain) occurred a few times. Its cognate antigen is unknown. This record belongs to a study of T-cell memory formation after mild COVID-19. On the study more broadly: TCR clusters largely stayed donor specific.

Each CDR3 protein gets one entry after TCRdb re-called the 5' RACE reads with MiXCR. The repertoire holds around 500,000 distinct CDR3 sequences, with about 18% as singletons. Whole-study findings and limits: Contracting CD4+ clones sat mainly in CM and EM; CD8+ in EMRA. Whether day 37 second-wave clones are SARS-CoV-2-specific was not confirmed.

The source of this sequence is an adult woman who had mild COVID-19 (a few samples of this study predate the infection). Cell type and time point are not known. The sample was PBMCs or a T cell subset sorted from them (not recorded which).

CDR3 in amino acids: CASSSPGGFFPEAFF. Written as DNA, the CDR3 is TGTGCCAGCAGCTCCCCAGGGGGGTTTTTCCCTGAAGCTTTCTTT. The chain employs TRBV7-6 and TRBJ1-1; 7 nucleotides line up with TRBD1. The CDR3 has 15 residues. The J segment lost 6 bases and the V segment lost 4 bases, leaving 11 bases of the junction unmatched. CDR1 is SGHVS and CDR2 is FNYEAQ in the germline V gene.